The 20 T cell receptor beta chains reported below all come from one sample, sequenced in a study of blood T cells in healthy people across ages. Then a second PCR, running about 6 to 12 cycles, was carried out with a sample-barcoded 5' primer and a J-beta primer mix. TCRdb used MiXCR to reprocess the 5' RACE reads, holding one entry per CDR3 protein. The data contain about 750,000 distinct CDR3 sequences, roughly 53% of them seen just once; the ten biggest clones take up about 38%. What was sequenced was blood. The receptors come from a man aged 80 or over in good health.

There are a few counts of this clonotype. J is TRBJ2-5 and V is TRBV6-5; TRBD1 aligns across 7 bases. CDR3 length equals 15 residues. CDR1 is MNHEY, CDR2 SVGAGI, per germline. Trimming took 4 bases from V and 0 from J; bases not matched to a gene: 5. The CDR3 region has the DNA TGTGCCAGCAGTTTTGGACAGGAGTACCAAGAGACCCAGTACTTC. Protein: CASSFGQEYQETQYF.

The chain couples TRBV7-9 to TRBJ2-3, with 15 bases aligning to TRBD2. This CDR3 has 18 residues. Trimming cost V 5 bases and J 6 bases; bases outside gene matches: 12. Germline CDR1 SEHNR, CDR2 FQNEAQ (reference sequence). As DNA, the CDR3 is TGTGCCAGCAGCCCAGGACTAGCGGGAGGGCCATCGGTGGATACGCAGTATTTT. This codes for CASSPGLAGGPSVDTQYF.

This clonotype showed up just a few times. This rearrangement joins TRBV7-2 to TRBJ1-2; no firm D call. This CDR3 region has 12 residues. Trimming stripped 1 base from V and 4 bases from J, with 4 bases between. The germline CDR1 and CDR2 sequences are SGHTA and FQGNSA. CDR3 bases: TGTGCCAGCAGCTTAGACGCCTATGGCTACACCTTC. It is translated as CASSLDAYGYTF.

The V call is TRBV27, the J call TRBJ2-7; the D is unclear. The CDR3 is 11 amino acids. V lost 4 bases, J lost 6 bases, and 7 bases lay in between. CDR1 and CDR2 from the germline V gene are MNHEY and SMNVEV (reference sequence). The CDR3 nucleotides read TGTGCCAGCAGTTCCCCCGGCGAGCAGTACTTC. Amino acid sequence: CASSSPGEQYF.

V is TRBV29-1 and J is TRBJ1-2, with 9 bases that match TRBD1. This CDR3 is built from 16 residues. Trimming cost V 3 bases and J 5 bases; bases outside gene matches: 13. Germline V lookup: CDR1 SQVTM, CDR2 ANQGSEA. The CDR3 loop reads CSVDCDSGQGNYGYTF. CDR3 nucleotides: TGCAGCGTTGACTGTGATTCGGGACAGGGCAATTATGGCTACACCTTC.

This chain uses TRBV28 with TRBJ2-1, with no clear D. The CDR3 runs 15 residues. From germline, CDR1 is MDHEN and CDR2 SYDVKM. Trimming removed 4 bases at V and 0 bases at J, with 10 bases between. CDR3 in DNA: TGTGCCAGCAGTTCTTCTCCCCGCTCCTACAATGAGCAGTTCTTC. Its translation is CASSSSPRSYNEQFF. Based on the CDR3 plus reference TRBV28 and TRBJ2-1, the full variable domain is DVKVTQSSRYLVKRTGEKVFLECVQDMDHENMFWYRQDPGLGLRLIYFSYDVKMKEKGDIPEGYSVSREKKERFSLILESASTNQTSMYLCASSSSPRSYNEQFFGPGTRLTVL.

The genes are TRBV5-1 and TRBJ2-1; D is unclear. V was cut by 1 base and J by 5 bases, with 10 bases left in between. Germline V CDR1 and CDR2: SGHRS, YFSETQ. The CDR3 is made up of 14 amino acids. CDR3 coding DNA: TGCGCCAGCAGCTTGCTGCAGAACGACAATGAGCAGTTCTTC. This sequence encodes CASSLLQNDNEQFF. Full variable domain (outside the CDR3, taken from reference TRBV5-1 and TRBJ2-1): KAGVTQTPRYLIKTRGQQVTLSCSPISGHRSVSWYQQTPGQGLQFLFEYFSETQRNKGNFPGRFSGRQFSNSRSEMNVSTLELGDSALYLCASSLLQNDNEQFFGPGTRLTVL.

This clonotype was detected a few times. This sequence joins TRBV11-2 and TRBJ2-6; D may match TRBD1 or TRBD2 (6 bases each). Germline CDR1 is SGHAT and CDR2 is FQNNGV. Trimming left V 7 bases short and J 0 bases short, with 22 bases between. The CDR3 loop spans 19 amino acids. CDR3 sequence: CASNRGGGKAFSGANVLTF. The CDR3 nucleotides read TGTGCCAGCAACCGAGGAGGGGGAAAGGCATTCTCTGGGGCCAACGTCCTGACTTTC.

This rearrangement joins TRBV29-1 to TRBJ2-7, with a weak D call TRBD2 (6 bases). Germline V gene lookup returns CDR1 SQVTM and CDR2 ANQGSEA. This CDR3 has 14 residues. Between the trimmed V and J ends, which lost 5 bases and 5 bases, there was a span of 19 bases. The CDR3 loop reads CSVIQPGRRDEQYF. DNA for the CDR3: TGCAGCGTTATACAACCGGGGAGGCGGGACGAGCAGTACTTC.

CDR3: CASKALETQYF. The CDR3, as DNA: TGCGCCAGCAAGGCGTTGGAGACCCAGTACTTC. This chain uses TRBV5-1 with TRBJ2-5; D ambiguous. The V and J ends lost 6 bases and 5 bases respectively, with 8 bases between them. CDR1 SGHRS and CDR2 YFSETQ come from the germline V gene. The CDR3 consists of 11 residues.

This rearrangement joins TRBV20-1 to TRBJ2-7; D might be TRBD2 (6 bases). V shed 0 bases and J shed 0 bases, with 18 bases lying between them. The CDR3 consists of 17 residues. Germline CDR1 DFQATT, CDR2 SNEGSKA (reference sequence). The CDR3, as DNA: TGCAGTGCTAGAGAAATGTCGGGGTTCGGGAGCTCCTACGAGCAGTACTTC. Protein: CSAREMSGFGSSYEQYF.

The rearrangement joins TRBV24-1 to TRBJ1-1, with a possible D match to TRBD1 (5 bases). Germline CDR1 and CDR2: KGHDR and SFDVKD. The CDR3 has 11 amino acids. V was trimmed by 5 bases and J by 10 bases, leaving 10 bases between them. The CDR3 region is CATSGGGRAFF. Written as DNA, the CDR3 is TGTGCCACCAGTGGGGGGGGTCGAGCTTTCTTT.

The rearrangement uses TRBV7-3 and TRBJ2-1; D may match TRBD1 or TRBD2 (5 bases each). V lost 2 bases and J 10 bases, leaving 15 bases between the germline ends. The CDR3 is 14 amino acids. Germline lookup yields CDR1 SGHTA and CDR2 FQGTGA. CDR3 amino acids: CASSLVAERGEQFF. As DNA, the CDR3 is TGTGCCAGCAGCTTAGTTGCGGAGAGGGGAGAGCAGTTCTTC.

The chain combines TRBV6-5 with TRBJ2-3; 8 nucleotides match TRBD2. Germline CDR1 MNHEY, CDR2 SVGAGI. Losses at the gene ends were 8 bases for V and 1 base for J; bases not matched to a gene: 8. This CDR3 contains 15 residues. This CDR3 reads CASAGGTRRTDTQYF. The CDR3 DNA reads as TGTGCCAGCGCCGGAGGGACTAGACGCACAGATACGCAGTATTTT.

The J gene is TRBJ2-1, the V gene TRBV7-9; D might be TRBD1 or TRBD2, each matching 6 bases. CDR3 length: 11 amino acids. Trimming left V 5 bases short and J 14 bases short, with 13 bases between. Germline CDR1 SEHNR, CDR2 FQNEAQ (reference sequence). This CDR3 is CASSGGAGEFF. CDR3 DNA sequence: TGTGCCAGCAGCGGAGGGGCAGGGGAGTTCTTC. Full variable domain (outside the CDR3, taken from reference TRBV7-9 and TRBJ2-1): DTGVSQNPRHKITKRGQNVTFRCDPISEHNRLYWYRQTLGQGPEFLTYFQNEAQLEKSRLLSDRFSAERPKGSFSTLEIQRTEQGDSAMYLCASSGGAGEFFGPGTRLTVL.

The rearrangement uses TRBV9 and TRBJ2-3; 8 positions match TRBD2. V dropped 4 bases and J dropped 9; count of bases not matched to a gene: 13. The CDR3 is 15 amino acids. Germline V gene data show CDR1 as SGDLS and CDR2 as YYNGEE. The CDR3 spells CASSPPGLDRETQYF. CDR3 nucleotides: TGTGCCAGCAGCCCTCCGGGACTAGACCGAGAGACGCAGTATTTT.

This clonotype was counted a few times. The chain carries TRBV14 and TRBJ2-7, with unresolved D. V gave up 1 base and J gave up 0 bases, with 10 bases separating them. Germline lookup yields CDR1 SGHDN and CDR2 FVKESK. This CDR3 is 15 amino acids long. CDR3 nucleotides: TGTGCCAGCAGCCAAGTAAGGCAGACCTCCTACGAGCAGTACTTC. Translation: CASSQVRQTSYEQYF.

The chain is built from TRBV2 and TRBJ1-1; D is unclear. The CDR3 is 15 residues long. Trimming removed 3 bases at V and 10 bases at J, with 21 bases between. In germline, CDR1 is SNHLY, CDR2 FYNNEI. The CDR3 sequence: CASSDRLQGERPAFF. As DNA, the CDR3 is TGTGCCAGCAGTGATCGACTTCAAGGAGAGCGCCCAGCTTTCTTT.

Concerning this clonotype: A read error may account for a junction end that differs from germline. The rearrangement joins TRBV2 to TRBJ1-2; maybe TRBD1 (5 bases). This CDR3 spans 13 amino acids. Germline CDR1 SNHLY, CDR2 FYNNEI. The CDR3 DNA sequence: TGTGCCAGCAGGGAAGGGGCTGACTATGGCTACACCTTC. This codes for CASREGADYGYTF.

The chain combines TRBV20-1 with TRBJ2-3, with D perhaps TRBD1 or TRBD2 (7 bases each). Germline V lookup: CDR1 DFQATT, CDR2 SNEGSKA (reference sequence). This CDR3 is 15 amino acids long. V shed 0 bases and J shed 14 bases, with 24 bases lying between them. CDR3: CSARDGRGRDRYAYF. In nucleotides, the CDR3 is TGCAGTGCTAGAGATGGGAGGGGTCGGGACAGATACGCGTATTTT.